The 3 T cell receptor beta chains given below trace back to one sample, sequenced in a study of identical twins. TCRdb analysed the 5' RACE reads with MiXCR anew, one entry per CDR3 protein. The table has under 1 million distinct CDR3 sequences, roughly an eighth seen once; the top ten hold 1.5% to 2%. These same records also appear under a second study, on yellow fever vaccine responses in identical twins.

Sequenced input: PBMCs. The receptor source for this set is a woman between 18 and 29 years old in good health.

This clonotype was seen a few times. The chain is built from TRBV29-1 and TRBJ2-2, with TRBD1 matching over 7 bases. CDR1 is SQVTM, CDR2 ANQGSEA, per germline. With V trimmed by 7 bases and J by 6 bases, 14 bases remained unmatched. This CDR3 contains 15 residues. Here the CDR3 reads CSAIHATGSAGELFF. The CDR3 nucleotides read TGCAGCGCCATACATGCGACAGGGTCTGCCGGGGAGCTGTTTTTT.

This clonotype was seen only a few times. The chain employs TRBV24-1 and TRBJ2-5, with 14 bases matching TRBD2. Losses at the gene ends were 4 bases for V and 5 bases for J; bases not matched to a gene: 8. The CDR3 contains 17 residues. CDR1 is KGHDR, CDR2 SFDVKD, per germline. CDR3 sequence: CATSEVPGLAGVETQYF. The CDR3 nucleotides read TGTGCCACCAGTGAGGTGCCGGGACTAGCGGGAGTGGAGACCCAGTACTTC.

This rearrangement joins TRBV20-1 to TRBJ2-3; D could derive from TRBD1 or TRBD2 (5 bases each). Germline loops: CDR1 DFQATT, CDR2 SNEGSKA (reference sequence). Trimming shortened V by 6 bases and J by 1 base, and 14 bases separated the two germline ends. The CDR3 has 14 residues. The CDR3 DNA is TGCAGTGCCCCCCCGGGGCTGGGCACAGATACGCAGTATTTT. Its translation: CSAPPGLGTDTQYF.